The 3 T cell receptor beta chains below all came from one sample that was sequenced in a study of CD8+ T cells in alopecia areata. Reverse transcription of extracted RNA yielded cDNA, which provided the sequencing template. Libraries were prepared by immunoSEQ multiplex PCR; TCRdb keeps only in-frame clonotypes and omits some of them. The sample lists under 70,000 clones, 96% occurring once. Sample: CD8+ T cells sorted from blood, taken at week 0. The source of these receptors is a human donor with alopecia areata.

As concerns this clone: This sample includes further DNA sequences coding for the same CDR3. The chain joins TRBV9 to TRBJ2-7, with 11 positions matching TRBD1. With 3 bases clipped from V and 3 bases from J, the junction kept 2 bases outside the gene matches. CDR1 and CDR2 (germline): SGDLS, YYNGEE. This CDR3 has 14 amino acids. The chain's CDR3 is CASSAGTGGYEQYF. CDR3 bases: TGTGCCAGCAGCGCCGGGACAGGGGGCTACGAGCAGTACTTC.

The gene calls are TRBV7-9 and TRBJ2-2, with unresolved D. The CDR3 covers 16 residues. CDR1 SEHNR and CDR2 FQNEAQ come from the germline V gene (reference sequence). Trimming pared 1 base from V and 2 bases from J, leaving 11 bases between. The CDR3 loop reads CASSLGAVPNTGELFF. The CDR3 DNA follows: TGTGCCAGCAGCTTAGGTGCGGTGCCAAACACCGGGGAGCTGTTTTTT.

This clone came up once. This sequence joins TRBV6-5 and TRBJ2-1, with TRBD2 matching 9 bases. The CDR3 runs 15 residues. Germline assignment: CDR1 MNHEY and CDR2 SVGAGI. The V segment lost 6 bases and the J segment 4 bases; nucleotides outside the gene matches: 7. The CDR3 coding sequence is TGTGCCAGCAGACCCGCGGGGGGGCTTTACAATGAGCAGTTCTTC. Translation: CASRPAGGLYNEQFF.